Shown below are 14 T cell receptor beta chains from a single sample sequenced in a study of blood T cell repertoires in COVID-19. TCRdb's table, derived via immunoSEQ multiplex PCR, lists solely in-frame clones and lacks some. The data hold a few hundred thousand clones, with under 85% observed a single time. Input material: peripheral blood. These receptors were taken from a young man who had recovered from COVID-19.

A few counts support this clone. The chain has TRBV19 and TRBJ1-2; D remains ambiguous. Trimming removed 3 bases at V and 8 bases at J, with 13 bases between. Germline loops: CDR1 LNHDA, CDR2 SQIVND (reference sequence). The CDR3 extends over 13 amino acids. The CDR3 protein is CASSIAEGGGYTF. The CDR3 DNA is TGTGCCAGTAGTATTGCGGAGGGTGGAGGCTACACCTTC.

This rearrangement joins TRBV19 to TRBJ1-2, with TRBD1 identical over 9 bases. Germline V CDR1 and CDR2: LNHDA, SQIVND (reference sequence). This CDR3 has 14 amino acids. The V gene end was trimmed by 5 bases and the J gene end by 7 bases; junction bases not matched to a gene: 8. CDR3 nucleotides: TGTGCCAGTAGTTTACCGGGACAGGGTACTGGCTACACCTTC. This gives the protein CASSLPGQGTGYTF. The complete variable domain, with remaining parts taken from reference TRBV19 and TRBJ1-2, reads DGGITQSPKYLFRKEGQNVTLSCEQNLNHDAMYWYRQDPGQGLRLIYYSQIVNDFQKGDIAEGYSVSREKKESFPLTVTSAQKNPTAFYLCASSLPGQGTGYTFGSGTRLTVV.

This chain connects TRBV7-3 to TRBJ2-2, with D hard to call. The CDR3 is made up of 13 amino acids. Trimming took off 5 bases at V and 5 bases at J, with 9 bases between the two ends. Germline V lookup: CDR1 SGHTA, CDR2 FQGTGA. The CDR3 here is CASSPQETGELFF. The CDR3 bases are TGTGCCAGCAGCCCCCAGGAAACCGGGGAGCTGTTTTTT.

J is TRBJ1-6 and V is TRBV11-2; D possibly corresponds to TRBD1 (5 bases). This CDR3 comprises 18 residues. V was pared by 5 bases and J by 7 bases, with 24 bases between. Germline loops: CDR1 SGHAT, CDR2 FQNNGV. The CDR3 spells CASSLLVGAAHSNSPLHF. The CDR3 DNA reads TGTGCCAGCAGCCTTCTGGTAGGGGCAGCTCACTCGAATTCACCCCTCCACTTT.

The V gene is TRBV3-1 (or the pseudogene TRBV3-2), the J gene TRBJ1-6; weak D call: TRBD1 (6 bases). Germline CDR1 and CDR2: LGHDT and YNNKEL (reference sequence). V lost 7 bases and J 9 bases, leaving 19 bases between the germline ends. This CDR3 comprises 15 residues. The CDR3 here is CASTPGAGQFSPLHF. CDR3 DNA: TGTGCCAGCACCCCAGGGGCAGGGCAATTTTCACCCCTCCACTTT.

The chain has TRBV5-5 and TRBJ2-5; 8 bases are shared with TRBD2. From germline, CDR1 is SGHKS and CDR2 YYEKEE (reference sequence). CDR3 length: 16 amino acids. J was trimmed by 1 base and V by 0 bases; bases with no gene match: 5. This CDR3 is CASSLAISGAQETQYF. The CDR3 DNA is TGTGCCAGCAGCTTGGCCATTAGCGGGGCCCAAGAGACCCAGTACTTC. Full variable domain (remainder filled in from reference TRBV5-5 and TRBJ2-5): DAGVTQSPTHLIKTRGQQVTLRCSPISGHKSVSWYQQVLGQGPQFIFQYYEKEERGRGNFPDRFSARQFPNYSSELNVNALLLGDSALYLCASSLAISGAQETQYFGPGTRLLVL.

This sequence joins TRBV19 and TRBJ1-6; 8 bases are a match to TRBD1. Germline V gene data show CDR1 as LNHDA and CDR2 as SQIVND (reference sequence). With V trimmed by 11 bases and J by 6 bases, 9 bases remained unmatched. The CDR3 consists of 14 residues. CDR3 amino acids: CASDPGGFNSPLHF. The CDR3, as DNA: TGTGCCTCGGATCCAGGGGGCTTTAATTCACCCCTCCACTTT.

The V gene is TRBV6-5, the J gene TRBJ1-6, with D perhaps TRBD1 (5 bases). The V and J ends lost 7 bases and 10 bases respectively, with 20 bases between them. In germline, CDR1 is MNHEY, CDR2 SVGAGI. The CDR3 contains 15 residues. The CDR3 here is CASMTDGLNLSPLHF. Written as DNA, the CDR3 is TGTGCCAGCATGACAGACGGTCTGAACTTATCACCCCTCCACTTT.

The chain links TRBV28 to TRBJ2-7, with a weak D call TRBD1 (6 bases). The CDR3 totals 14 residues. V was pared by 5 bases and J by 3 bases, with 14 bases between. Germline-derived CDR1 and CDR2 are MDHEN and SYDVKM. CDR3 nucleotide sequence: TGTGCCAGCAGTCCCGGGACAAAACTCTACGAGCAGTACGTC. It codes for CASSPGTKLYEQYV.

The chain employs TRBV10-1 and TRBJ2-1; D unclear. The germline V and J ends were trimmed by 3 bases and 7 bases, with 10 bases remaining between them. In germline, CDR1 is WNHNN, CDR2 SYGVQD (reference sequence). CDR3 length: 13 residues. The CDR3 DNA reads as TGCGCCAGCAGTGACGGCAGCAGGAATGAGCAGTTCTTC. This codes for CASSDGSRNEQFF.

This clone was seen only a few times. Here the CDR3 DNA reads TGCGCCAGCAGCCAAACAAGACAGGGGGGTCAGCCCCAGCATTTT. This sequence encodes CASSQTRQGGQPQHF. The chain has TRBV4-1 and TRBJ1-5, with 9 bases identical to TRBD1. CDR3 size: 15 residues. Looked up from germline, CDR1 is MGHRA and CDR2 is YSYEKL. Trimming cost V 2 bases and J 6 bases; bases outside gene matches: 5.

The rearrangement links TRBV5-1 to TRBJ2-2; TRBD2 matches 10 bases. Germline CDR1 SGHRS, CDR2 YFSETQ. The V and J ends lost 1 base and 4 bases, in that order; junction bases with no gene match: 4. The CDR3 has 16 residues. CDR3 sequence reads: CASSLSAGGRTGELFF. As DNA, the CDR3 is TGCGCCAGCAGCTTGTCAGCGGGGGGGCGCACCGGGGAGCTGTTTTTT.

The gene calls are TRBV12-3 or TRBV12-4 and TRBJ2-7; D may be TRBD2 (5 bases). V dropped 8 bases and J dropped 6 bases, with 14 bases sitting between them. The CDR3 is 12 residues long. CDR3 coding DNA: TGTGCCAGCCGTAGAGGGAAGAGCGAGCAGTACTTC. This encodes CASRRGKSEQYF.

V and J are TRBV7-8 and TRBJ1-1; D is undetermined. The V end was cut by 3 bases, the J end by 3 bases, with 11 bases between. Germline CDR1 and CDR2: SGHVS and FQNEAQ. The CDR3 is 14 residues long. The CDR3 coding sequence is TGTGCCAGCAGCTTGATAGGTCGGGACACTGAAGCTTTCTTT. Its translation: CASSLIGRDTEAFF.